This T cell receptor (beta chain) was found in a study of T cell repertoires in cytomegalovirus infection (dated by TCRdb to about 2019). Study-wide context: Peptide stimulations targeted recently identified HLA-C-restricted CMV epitopes, whose presentation resists viral immunomodulation, together with well-studied HLA-B-restricted epitopes. Donor HLA type was relevant to the analysis, as public TCR beta signatures indicated carriage of CMV infection together with the matching HLA type. Here is what the overall study found, with its caveats: Carriers of CMV infection plus the relevant HLA type were discriminated by the cumulative frequency of public TCR beta family members in the study cohort and in an independent approximately 360-donor cohort. The ex vivo response was dominated by HLA-C-restricted CMV-specific TCR beta clonotypes, and the single most frequent clonotype in two of eight donors was supplied by these HLA-C-restricted clonotypes.

Sample treatment or condition, as interpreted from the label and publication: in vitro stimulation with specific CMV peptide epitopes to enrich CMV-specific T cells. This clonotype was observed a handful of times. What this receptor recognizes is not known. No qualities accompany the bases; no much larger clone lies one base away. The reads were generated on an Illumina HiSeq 1500. The public sequencing data were trimmed at Q25 with fastp and processed into clonotypes with MiXCR by TCRdb, which kept only in-frame beta chains. CDR3 protein sequences are deduplicated, and each keeps its most common genes and DNA. The table for this sample lists some 350,000 distinct CDR3 sequences; 29% of them were counted only once. Of the sample, approximately 20% falls within the top ten clones. The origin of this receptor is a human donor in good health (CMV status not recorded). Some clones in this sample may be carry-over from other donors' samples. Material: cultured PBMCs, obtained from culture after CMV antigen stimulation.

The base sequence is TGTGCCACCAGTGATGTGACTGGACGGATCCTTTCCTACGAGCAGTACTTC. Translated, this gives CATSDVTGRILSYEQYF. Rearrangement joined TRBV24-1 to TRBJ2-7; the D gene cannot be resolved reliably. The germline V gene yields KGHDR for CDR1 and SFDVKD for CDR2. The CDR3 starts with the cysteine, ends with the phenylalanine, and has 17 residues. Of the read, only the CDR3 DNA is kept; its 51 bases are in frame from base 1. V is reduced by 3 bases and J by 1 base, leaving a spacing of 18 bases between them.